The rows below give T cell receptor beta chains drawn from one sample of a study of cytomegalovirus exposure and HLA in healthy donors. Libraries were prepared by immunoSEQ multiplex PCR; TCRdb keeps only in-frame clonotypes and omits some of them. The sample holds around 150,000 clones, less than 65% seen once. What was sequenced was PBMCs. These receptors all come from a woman in her 30s in good health and CMV-seropositive. Both conserved end residues are part of each CDR3. A D gene is named only where the DNA matches it firmly. Clone size is stated in some rows and not others, as once, few, many or a class when expanded.

TGTGCCAGCAGCACCACGGGGGACAGGAGAATCGGGGAGCTGTTTTTT,CASSTTGDRRIGELFF,TRBJ2-2,few,TRBV21-1,.
TGTGCCAGCAGCGTAACCGGGACAGGGTTGGGGGAGCAGTACTTC,CASSVTGTGLGEQYF,TRBJ2-7,.,TRBV9,TRBD1
TGTGCCAGCAGCCATCATTCACGGGGGGGGAACACTGAAGCTTTCTTT,CASSHHSRGGNTEAFF,TRBJ1-1,.,TRBV9,.
TGTGCCAGCAGCACCGGGACAGGTCGGGGAAACACCATATATTTT,CASSTGTGRGNTIYF,TRBJ1-3,few,TRBV2,TRBD1
TGTGCCAGCAGTAAAACAGTTTATCAGCCCCAGCATTTT,CASSKTVYQPQHF,TRBJ1-5,.,TRBV6-5,.
TGTGCCAGCAGTTACTCGCAGTCGACGAAGGGGAACGAGCAGTACTTC,CASSYSQSTKGNEQYF,TRBJ2-7,.,TRBV6-5,.
TGTGCCAGCAGCGACGACAGGGGAACAGGGGAGCTGTTTTTT,CASSDDRGTGELFF,TRBJ2-2,.,TRBV9,TRBD1
TGTGCCAGCAGCAAGTTAGACAGGGAGGGCACAGATACGCAGTATTTT,CASSKLDREGTDTQYF,TRBJ2-3,once,TRBV7-9,.
TGCGCCAGCAGCCAAGTCAGGGTAGGCAATCAGCCCCAGCATTTT,CASSQVRVGNQPQHF,TRBJ1-5,.,TRBV4-1,.
TGTGCCATCTCCGCGGACAGGGGGACTGGAAACACCATATATTTT,CAISADRGTGNTIYF,TRBJ1-3,.,TRBV10-3,TRBD1
TGTGCCAGTAGTGATAAGGATGCCAATCGATTCGGGGATTCACCCCTCCACTTT,CASSDKDANRFGDSPLHF,TRBJ1-6,.,TRBV19,.
TGTGCCAGCAGTGATTTTAAGGGGGACAGCTCACCCCTCCACTTT,CASSDFKGDSSPLHF,TRBJ1-6,.,TRBV25-1,TRBD1
TGTGCCAGCAGCTTGTTTACTCCTACCTATGGCTACACCTTC,CASSLFTPTYGYTF,TRBJ1-2,.,TRBV5-6,.
TGTGCCAGCAGCTCGACAGCGTACAATGAGCAGTTCTTC,CASSSTAYNEQFF,TRBJ2-1,.,TRBV7-9,.